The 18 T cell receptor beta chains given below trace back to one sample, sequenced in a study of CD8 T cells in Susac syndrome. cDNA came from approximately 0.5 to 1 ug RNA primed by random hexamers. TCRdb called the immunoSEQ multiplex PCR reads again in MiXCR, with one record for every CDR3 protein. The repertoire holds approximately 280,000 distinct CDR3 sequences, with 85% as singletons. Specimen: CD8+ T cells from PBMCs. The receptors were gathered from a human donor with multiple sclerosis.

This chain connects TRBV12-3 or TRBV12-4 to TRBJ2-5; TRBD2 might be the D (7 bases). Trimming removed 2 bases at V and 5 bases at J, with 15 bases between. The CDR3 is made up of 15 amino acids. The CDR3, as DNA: TGTGCCAGCAGTTTACCGAAGGGGGAGGGGGAGACCCAGTACTTC. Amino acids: CASSLPKGEGETQYF.

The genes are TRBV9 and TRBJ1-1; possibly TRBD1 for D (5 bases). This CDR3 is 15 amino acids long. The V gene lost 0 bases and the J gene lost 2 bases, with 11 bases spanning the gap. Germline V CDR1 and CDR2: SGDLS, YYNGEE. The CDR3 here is CASSVVGGENTEAFF. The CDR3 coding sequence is TGTGCCAGCAGCGTAGTCGGAGGGGAAAACACTGAAGCTTTCTTT. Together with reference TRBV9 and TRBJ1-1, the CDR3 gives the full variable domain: DSGVTQTPKHLITATGQRVTLRCSPRSGDLSVYWYQQSLDQGLQFLIQYYNGEERAKGNILERFSAQQFPDLHSELNLSSLELGDSALYFCASSVVGGENTEAFFGQGTRLTVV.

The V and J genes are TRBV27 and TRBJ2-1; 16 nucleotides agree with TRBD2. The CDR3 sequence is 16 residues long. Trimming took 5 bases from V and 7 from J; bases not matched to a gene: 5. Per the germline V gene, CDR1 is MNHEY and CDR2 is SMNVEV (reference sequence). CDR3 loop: CASSGTSGRARNEQFF. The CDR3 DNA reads TGTGCCAGCAGTGGGACTAGCGGGAGGGCAAGGAATGAGCAGTTCTTC.

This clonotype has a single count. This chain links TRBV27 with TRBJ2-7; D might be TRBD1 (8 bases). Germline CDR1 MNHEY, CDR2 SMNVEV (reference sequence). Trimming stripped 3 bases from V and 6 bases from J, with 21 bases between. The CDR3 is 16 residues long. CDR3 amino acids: CASSLMGGQGAFEQYF. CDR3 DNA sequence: TGTGCCAGCAGTTTGATGGGGGGGCAGGGGGCGTTCGAGCAGTACTTC.

The CDR3 nucleotides read TGTGCCACCAGTGATTTCGCTGGGACTAGCGTCAATGAGCAGTTCTTC. It encodes CATSDFAGTSVNEQFF. This chain connects TRBV24-1 to TRBJ2-1; 10 bases agree with TRBD2. The CDR3 totals 16 residues. Germline trimming cut 1 base from V and 6 bases from J; bases unmatched to any gene: 5. CDR1 and CDR2 (germline): KGHDR, SFDVKD.

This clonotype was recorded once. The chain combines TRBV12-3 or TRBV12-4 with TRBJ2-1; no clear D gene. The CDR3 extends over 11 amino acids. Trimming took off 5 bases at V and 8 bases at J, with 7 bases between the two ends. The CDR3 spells CASSASYEQFF. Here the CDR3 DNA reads TGTGCCAGCAGTGCCAGCTATGAGCAGTTCTTC.

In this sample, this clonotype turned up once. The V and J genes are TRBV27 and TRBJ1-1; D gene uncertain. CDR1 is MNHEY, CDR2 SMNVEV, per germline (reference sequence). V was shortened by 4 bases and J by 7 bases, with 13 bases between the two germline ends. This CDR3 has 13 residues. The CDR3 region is CASSSHMLGEAFF. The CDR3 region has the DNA TGTGCCAGCAGTTCCCATATGTTAGGTGAAGCTTTCTTT.

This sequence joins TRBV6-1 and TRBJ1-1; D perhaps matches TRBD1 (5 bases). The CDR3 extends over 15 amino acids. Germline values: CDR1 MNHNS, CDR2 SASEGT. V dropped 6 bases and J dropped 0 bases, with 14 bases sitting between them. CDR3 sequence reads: CASSPSGGMNTEAFF. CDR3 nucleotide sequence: TGTGCCAGCAGCCCCTCGGGGGGAATGAACACTGAAGCTTTCTTT.

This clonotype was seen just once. The CDR3: CATARRDGSYEQYF. Written as DNA, the CDR3 is TGTGCCACCGCTCGCCGGGACGGGTCCTACGAGCAGTACTTC. The V call is TRBV19, the J call TRBJ2-7; the D call may be TRBD1 or TRBD2 (5 bases each). With 10 bases removed from V and 1 base from J, the gap between germline ends came to 17 bases. This CDR3 region has 14 residues. Germline assignment: CDR1 LNHDA and CDR2 SQIVND (reference sequence).

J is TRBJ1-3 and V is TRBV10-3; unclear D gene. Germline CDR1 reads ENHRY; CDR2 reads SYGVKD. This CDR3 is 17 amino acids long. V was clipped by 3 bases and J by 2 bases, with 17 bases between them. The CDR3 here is CAISEKGPEYAGNTIYF. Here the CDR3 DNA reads TGTGCCATCAGTGAAAAAGGGCCAGAGTACGCTGGAAACACCATATATTTT.

The CDR3 loop reads CASSISLGLSTEAFF. DNA for the CDR3: TGTGCCAGTAGTATCAGCCTGGGCTTGAGCACTGAAGCTTTCTTT. This chain connects TRBV19 to TRBJ1-1, with D unresolved. The CDR3 loop spans 15 amino acids. V gave up 3 bases and J gave up 4 bases, with 15 bases separating them. Germline CDR1 and CDR2: LNHDA and SQIVND (reference sequence).

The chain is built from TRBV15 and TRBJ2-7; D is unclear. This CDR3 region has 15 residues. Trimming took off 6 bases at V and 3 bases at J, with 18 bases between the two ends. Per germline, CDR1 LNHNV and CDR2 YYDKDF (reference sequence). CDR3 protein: CATRDESGGDYEQYF. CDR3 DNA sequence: TGTGCCACCAGAGACGAGTCGGGTGGGGACTACGAGCAGTACTTC.

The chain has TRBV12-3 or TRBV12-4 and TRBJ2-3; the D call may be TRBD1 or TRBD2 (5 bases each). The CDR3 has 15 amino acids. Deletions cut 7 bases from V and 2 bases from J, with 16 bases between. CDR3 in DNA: TGTGCCAGCACCCCCGACAGCGGTCACACAGATACGCAGTATTTT. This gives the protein CASTPDSGHTDTQYF.

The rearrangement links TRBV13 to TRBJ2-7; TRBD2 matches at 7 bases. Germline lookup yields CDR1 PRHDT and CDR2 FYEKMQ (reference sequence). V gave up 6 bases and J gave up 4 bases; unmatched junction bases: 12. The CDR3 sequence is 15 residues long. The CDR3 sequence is CASSRSRDYHYEQYF. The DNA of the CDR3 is TGTGCCAGCAGTCGCTCCCGGGACTACCATTACGAGCAGTACTTC.

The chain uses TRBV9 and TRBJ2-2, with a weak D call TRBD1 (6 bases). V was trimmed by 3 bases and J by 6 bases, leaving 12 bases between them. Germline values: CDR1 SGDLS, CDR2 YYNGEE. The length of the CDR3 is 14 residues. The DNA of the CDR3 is TGTGCCAGCAGCGACCCGACAGGAGCCGGGGAGCTGTTTTTT. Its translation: CASSDPTGAGELFF.

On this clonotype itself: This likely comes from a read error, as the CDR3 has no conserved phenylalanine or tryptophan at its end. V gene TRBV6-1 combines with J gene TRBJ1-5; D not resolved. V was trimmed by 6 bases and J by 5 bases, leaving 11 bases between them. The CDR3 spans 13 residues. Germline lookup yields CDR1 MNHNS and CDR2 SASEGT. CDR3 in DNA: TGTGCCAGCAGCTTTCCTCGGGATCAGCCCCAGCATTAT. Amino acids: CASSFPRDQPQHY.

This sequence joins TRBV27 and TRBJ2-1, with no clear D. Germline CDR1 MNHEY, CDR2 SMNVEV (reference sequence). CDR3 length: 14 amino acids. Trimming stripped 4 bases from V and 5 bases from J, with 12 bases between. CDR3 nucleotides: TGTGCCAGCAGTTCGTCCCGGGCTAACAATGAGCAGTTCTTC. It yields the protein CASSSSRANNEQFF.

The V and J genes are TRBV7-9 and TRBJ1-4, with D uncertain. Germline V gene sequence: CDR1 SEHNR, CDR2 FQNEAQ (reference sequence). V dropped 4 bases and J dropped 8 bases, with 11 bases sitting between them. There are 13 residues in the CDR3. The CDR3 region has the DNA TGTGCCAGCAGCTCGGACGGATTCGAAAAACTGTTTTTT. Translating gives CASSSDGFEKLFF.